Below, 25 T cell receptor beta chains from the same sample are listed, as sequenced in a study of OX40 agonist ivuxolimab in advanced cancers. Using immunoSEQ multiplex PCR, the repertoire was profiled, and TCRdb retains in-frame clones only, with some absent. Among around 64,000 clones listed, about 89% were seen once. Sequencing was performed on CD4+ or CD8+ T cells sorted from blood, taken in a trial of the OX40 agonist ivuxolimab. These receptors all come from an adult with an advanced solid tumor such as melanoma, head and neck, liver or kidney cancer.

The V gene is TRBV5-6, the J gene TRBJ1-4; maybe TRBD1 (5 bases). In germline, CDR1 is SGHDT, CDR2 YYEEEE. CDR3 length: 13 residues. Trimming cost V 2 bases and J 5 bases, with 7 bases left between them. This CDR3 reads CASSFPGNEKLFF. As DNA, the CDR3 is TGTGCCAGCAGCTTTCCAGGGAATGAAAAACTGTTTTTT.

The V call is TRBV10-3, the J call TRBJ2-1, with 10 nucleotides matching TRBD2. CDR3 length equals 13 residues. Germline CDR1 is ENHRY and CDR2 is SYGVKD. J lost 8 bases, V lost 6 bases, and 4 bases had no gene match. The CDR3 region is CAIRSGGAYEQFF. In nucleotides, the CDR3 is TGTGCCATCAGGAGCGGGGGGGCCTATGAGCAGTTCTTC.

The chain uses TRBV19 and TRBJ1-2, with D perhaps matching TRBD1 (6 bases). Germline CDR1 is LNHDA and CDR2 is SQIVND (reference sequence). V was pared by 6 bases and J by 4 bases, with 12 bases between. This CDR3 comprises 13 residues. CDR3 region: CASRIGQFYGYTF. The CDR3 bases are TGTGCCAGTAGGATCGGACAGTTCTATGGCTACACCTTC.

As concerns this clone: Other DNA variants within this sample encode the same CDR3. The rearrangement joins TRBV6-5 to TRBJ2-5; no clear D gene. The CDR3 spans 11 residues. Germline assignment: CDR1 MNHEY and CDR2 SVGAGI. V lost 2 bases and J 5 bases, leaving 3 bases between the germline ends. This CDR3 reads CASSYGETQYF. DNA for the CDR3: TGTGCCAGCAGTTACGGGGAGACCCAGTACTTC.

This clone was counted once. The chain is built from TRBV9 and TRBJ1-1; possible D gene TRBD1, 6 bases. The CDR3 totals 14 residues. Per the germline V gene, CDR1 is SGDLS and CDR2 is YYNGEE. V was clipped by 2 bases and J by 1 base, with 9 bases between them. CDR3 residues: CASSVGQPNTEAFF. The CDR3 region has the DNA TGTGCCAGCAGCGTCGGACAGCCGAACACTGAAGCTTTCTTT.

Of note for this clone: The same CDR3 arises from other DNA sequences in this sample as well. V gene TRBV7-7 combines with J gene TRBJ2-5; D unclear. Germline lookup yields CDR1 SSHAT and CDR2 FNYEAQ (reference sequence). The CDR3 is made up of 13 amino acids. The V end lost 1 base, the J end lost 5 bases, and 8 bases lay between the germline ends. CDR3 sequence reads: CASSLGVRETQYF. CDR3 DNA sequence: TGTGCCAGCAGCTTAGGAGTTCGTGAGACCCAGTACTTC.

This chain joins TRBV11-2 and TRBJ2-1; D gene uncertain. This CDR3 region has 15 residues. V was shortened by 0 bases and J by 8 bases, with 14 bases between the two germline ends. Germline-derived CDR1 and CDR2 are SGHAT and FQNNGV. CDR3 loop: CASSLDKPYSDEQFF. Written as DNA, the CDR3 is TGTGCCAGCAGCTTAGATAAACCCTACTCGGATGAGCAGTTCTTC.

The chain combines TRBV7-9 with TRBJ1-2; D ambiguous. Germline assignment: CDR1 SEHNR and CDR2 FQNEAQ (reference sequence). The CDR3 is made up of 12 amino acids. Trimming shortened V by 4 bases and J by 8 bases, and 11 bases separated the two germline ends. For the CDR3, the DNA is TGTGCCAGCAGCTGGCCCAGCTCCGGCTACACCTTC. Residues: CASSWPSSGYTF.

CDR3 region: CASSRGVAVWEQYF. CDR3 DNA: TGTGCCAGCAGCCGTGGGGTGGCCGTTTGGGAGCAGTACTTC. V gene TRBV6-5 combines with J gene TRBJ2-7; D is unclear. Germline V gives CDR1 MNHEY, CDR2 SVGAGI. Trimming removed 6 bases from V and 7 bases from J, with 19 bases in between. The CDR3 has 14 amino acids.

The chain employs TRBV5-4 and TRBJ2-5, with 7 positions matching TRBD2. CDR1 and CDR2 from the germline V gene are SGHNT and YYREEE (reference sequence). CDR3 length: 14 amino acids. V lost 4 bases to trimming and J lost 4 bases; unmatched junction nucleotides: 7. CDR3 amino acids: CASSRGSSGETQYF. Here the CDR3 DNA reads TGTGCCAGCAGCCGAGGGTCTAGCGGAGAGACCCAGTACTTC.

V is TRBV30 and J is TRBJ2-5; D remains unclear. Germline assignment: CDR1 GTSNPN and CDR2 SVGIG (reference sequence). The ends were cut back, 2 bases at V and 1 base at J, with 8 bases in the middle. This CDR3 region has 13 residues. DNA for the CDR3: TGTGCCTGGAGTAGGGTAAGCCAAGAGACCCAGTACTTC. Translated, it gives CAWSRVSQETQYF.

The CDR3 sequence is CASTADSYYEQYF. The CDR3 DNA is TGTGCCAGCACCGCAGACAGCTACTACGAGCAGTACTTC. The chain recombines TRBV28 with TRBJ2-7, with D possibly being TRBD1 (5 bases). There are 13 residues in the CDR3. V lost 7 bases and J lost 3, with 13 bases in between. Germline values: CDR1 MDHEN, CDR2 SYDVKM.

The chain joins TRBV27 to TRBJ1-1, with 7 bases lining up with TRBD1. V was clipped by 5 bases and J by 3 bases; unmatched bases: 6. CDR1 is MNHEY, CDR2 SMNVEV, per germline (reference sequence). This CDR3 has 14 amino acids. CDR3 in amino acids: CASSKDRRDTEAFF. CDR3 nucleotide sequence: TGTGCCAGCAGTAAGGACAGGCGGGACACTGAAGCTTTCTTT.

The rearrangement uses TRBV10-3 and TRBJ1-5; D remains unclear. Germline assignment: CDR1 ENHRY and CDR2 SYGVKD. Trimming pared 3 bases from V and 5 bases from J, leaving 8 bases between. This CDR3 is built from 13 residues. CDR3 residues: CAISEHGDQPQHF. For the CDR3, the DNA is TGTGCCATCAGTGAACATGGTGATCAGCCCCAGCATTTT.

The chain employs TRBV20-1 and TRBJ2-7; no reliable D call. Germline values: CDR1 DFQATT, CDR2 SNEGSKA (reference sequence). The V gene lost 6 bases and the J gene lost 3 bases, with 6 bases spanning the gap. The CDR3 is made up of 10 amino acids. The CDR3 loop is CSAPIYEQYF. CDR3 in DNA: TGCAGTGCCCCAATCTACGAGCAGTACTTC.

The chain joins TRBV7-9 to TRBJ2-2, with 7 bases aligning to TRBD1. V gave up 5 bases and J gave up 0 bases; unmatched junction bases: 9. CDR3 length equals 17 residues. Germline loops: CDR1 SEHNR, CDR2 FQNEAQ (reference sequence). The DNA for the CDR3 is TGTGCCAGCAGCCCCCCACGAGGGACAGCGAACACCGGGGAGCTGTTTTTT. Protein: CASSPPRGTANTGELFF.

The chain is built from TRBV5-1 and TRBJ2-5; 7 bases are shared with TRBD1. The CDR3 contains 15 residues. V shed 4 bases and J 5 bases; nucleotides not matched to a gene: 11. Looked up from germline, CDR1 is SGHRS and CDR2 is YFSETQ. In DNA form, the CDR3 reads TGCGCCAGCAGCGGGACAGCCACCCGAGGGGAGACCCAGTACTTC. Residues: CASSGTATRGETQYF.

The CDR3 sequence is CASSVSLAGTSYNEQFF. CDR3 sequence (DNA): TGTGCCAGCAGCGTCTCTTTAGCGGGGACTTCCTACAATGAGCAGTTCTTC. The gene calls are TRBV9 and TRBJ2-1; 8 nucleotides agree with TRBD2. The CDR3 covers 17 residues. V gave up 2 bases and J gave up 1 base; unmatched junction bases: 8. Looked up from germline, CDR1 is SGDLS and CDR2 is YYNGEE. Looking up the rest from reference TRBV9 and TRBJ2-1 gives the full variable domain: DSGVTQTPKHLITATGQRVTLRCSPRSGDLSVYWYQQSLDQGLQFLIQYYNGEERAKGNILERFSAQQFPDLHSELNLSSLELGDSALYFCASSVSLAGTSYNEQFFGPGTRLTVL.

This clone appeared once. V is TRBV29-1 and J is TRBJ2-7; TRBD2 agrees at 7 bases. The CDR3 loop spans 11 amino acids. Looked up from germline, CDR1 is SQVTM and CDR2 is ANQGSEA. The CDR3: CSSRTRDEQYF. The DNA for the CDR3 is TGCAGTAGCAGGACTAGGGACGAGCAGTACTTC.

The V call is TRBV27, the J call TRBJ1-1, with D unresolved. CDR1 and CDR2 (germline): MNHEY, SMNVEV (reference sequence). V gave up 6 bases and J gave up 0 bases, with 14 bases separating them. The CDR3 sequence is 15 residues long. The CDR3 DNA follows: TGTGCCAGCAGGGTTGGGTTGGGCCTGAACACTGAAGCTTTCTTT. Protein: CASRVGLGLNTEAFF.

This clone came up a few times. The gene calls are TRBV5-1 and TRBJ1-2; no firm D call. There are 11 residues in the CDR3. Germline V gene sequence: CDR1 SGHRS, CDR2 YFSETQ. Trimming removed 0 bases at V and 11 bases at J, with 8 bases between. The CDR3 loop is CASSLDMEYTF. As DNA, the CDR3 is TGCGCCAGCAGCTTGGACATGGAGTACACCTTC.

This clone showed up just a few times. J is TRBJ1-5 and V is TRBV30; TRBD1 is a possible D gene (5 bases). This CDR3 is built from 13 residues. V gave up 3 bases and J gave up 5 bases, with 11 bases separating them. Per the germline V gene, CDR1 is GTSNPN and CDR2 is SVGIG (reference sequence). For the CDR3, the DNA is TGTGCCTGGAGCGCAGGGTTTGATCAGCCCCAGCATTTT. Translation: CAWSAGFDQPQHF.

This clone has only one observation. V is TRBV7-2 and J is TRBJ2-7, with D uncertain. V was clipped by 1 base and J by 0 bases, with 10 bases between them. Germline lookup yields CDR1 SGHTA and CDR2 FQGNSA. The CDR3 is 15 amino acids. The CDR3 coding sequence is TGTGCCAGCAGCTTAGTCAGCCAACTCTCCTACGAGCAGTACTTC. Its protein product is CASSLVSQLSYEQYF.

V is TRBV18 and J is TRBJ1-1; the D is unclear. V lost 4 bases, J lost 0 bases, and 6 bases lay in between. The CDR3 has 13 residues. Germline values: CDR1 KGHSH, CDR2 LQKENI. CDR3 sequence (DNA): TGTGCCAGCTCACTAACAATGAACACTGAAGCTTTCTTT. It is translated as CASSLTMNTEAFF.

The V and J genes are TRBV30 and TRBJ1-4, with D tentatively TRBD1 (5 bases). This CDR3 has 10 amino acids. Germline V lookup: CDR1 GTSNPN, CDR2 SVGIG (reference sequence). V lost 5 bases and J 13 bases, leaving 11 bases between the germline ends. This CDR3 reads CAWAGTTLFF. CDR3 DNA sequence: TGTGCCTGGGCTGGGACTACACTGTTTTTT.